This is a list of T cell receptor beta chains from one sample in a study of cytomegalovirus exposure and HLA in healthy donors. Using immunoSEQ multiplex PCR, the repertoire was profiled, and TCRdb retains in-frame clones only, with some absent. The sample holds 100,000 to 150,000 clones, 89% seen once. The sample was PBMCs. The receptors were sampled from a man aged 25-45 years in good health and CMV-seronegative. Both conserved end residues are part of each CDR3. A D gene is named only where the DNA matches it firmly. Clone size is shown for a subset of rows, as once, few, many or a class of expanded clone.

TRBD1,.,TRBJ1-1,TRBV29-1,TGCAGCGTTTTCGGACAGGTGAACACTGAAGCTTTCTTT,CSVFGQVNTEAFF
TRBD2,.,TRBJ2-4,TRBV18,TGTGCCAGCTCCGGGGGGGCAGCCAAAAACATTCAGTACTTC,CASSGGAAKNIQYF
TRBD2,.,TRBJ2-1,TRBV27,TGTGCCAGCGCGGGCGGGGGGCCAAACAATGAGCAGTTCTTC,CASAGGGPNNEQFF
.,few,TRBJ2-7,TRBV2,TGTGCCAGCAGTTTTAACATGTACGAGCAGTACTTC,CASSFNMYEQYF
.,once,TRBJ2-3,TRBV2,TGTGCCAGCCCAGGGGACCGCACAGATACGCAGTATTTT,CASPGDRTDTQYF
.,once,TRBJ1-4,TRBV2,TGTGCCAGCAGGGAGGGGCGGGGGGATGAAAAACTGTTTTTT,CASREGRGDEKLFF
TRBD1,.,TRBJ2-1,TRBV28,TGTGCCAGCAGCAAATCCGGGACAGGGGGCGAGGATGAGCAGTTCTTC,CASSKSGTGGEDEQFF
TRBD1,.,TRBJ1-1,TRBV10-3,TGTGCCATCAGGGAACAGGGGGCGAACACTGAAGCTTTCTTT,CAIREQGANTEAFF
.,.,TRBJ1-1,TRBV2,TGTGCCAGCGTGAGGTTGAACACTGAAGCTTTCTTT,CASVRLNTEAFF
.,.,TRBJ1-5,TRBV5-6,TGTGCCAGCAGCTGGTGGGCTGAAAATCGGCAGCCCCAGCATTTT,CASSWWAENRQPQHF
TRBD2,.,TRBJ2-7,TRBV7-9,TGTGCCAGCACCAGGACTAGCGGCCTCTACGAGCAGTACTTC,CASTRTSGLYEQYF
.,.,TRBJ2-3,TRBV7-9,TGTGCAGGAGTAGGGGCAGATACGCAGTATTTT,CAGVGADTQYF
TRBD1,.,TRBJ2-2,TRBV28,TGTGCCAGCGCGACCGGGACAGGGGGATCCGGGGAGCTGTTTTTT,CASATGTGGSGELFF
TRBD2,.,TRBJ2-7,TRBV5-4,TGTGCCAGCAGCTTGGGGGGTAGCGGGGGATCTACGAGGGAGCAGTACTTC,CASSLGGSGGSTREQYF
TRBD1,.,TRBJ1-4,TRBV5-8,TGTGCCAGCAGGAGAGGACAGGCTGGGTGGGAAAAACTGTTTTTT,CASRRGQAGWEKLFF
.,.,TRBJ1-3,TRBV11-3,TGTGCCAGCAGCTTATTAAGGAGGGCTGACACCATATATTTT,CASSLLRRADTIYF
TRBD1,.,TRBJ2-1,TRBV5-4,TGTGCCAGCAGCAAGTCAGGGGGCCGCGGGAATGAGCAGTTCTTC,CASSKSGGRGNEQFF
.,once,TRBJ2-7,TRBV7-9,TGTGCCAGCAGCTCGACGCAGGGTGTCAACGAGCAGTACTTC,CASSSTQGVNEQYF
.,few,TRBJ2-7,TRBV28,TGTGCCAGCAGTTTTCAGGGCTACGAGCAGTACTTC,CASSFQGYEQYF
.,once,TRBJ2-3,TRBV15,TGTGCCACCAGCAGAGATCAGGCAAACCCTAGCACAGATACGCAGTATTTT,CATSRDQANPSTDTQYF
.,few,TRBJ1-2,TRBV11-2,TGTGCCAGCAGCTTAGAGGGGGGGCTGCACTATGGCTACACCTTC,CASSLEGGLHYGYTF
TRBD1,.,TRBJ1-6,TRBV7-9,TGTGCCAGCACCCTCGGGACAGCGAATAATTCACCCCTCCACTTT,CASTLGTANNSPLHF
TRBD1,few,TRBJ1-2,TRBV19,TGTGCCAGCACCCTTACCGGGACAGCGCAAAGCTTGGCGATCTATGGCTACACCTTC,CASTLTGTAQSLAIYGYTF
TRBD2,.,TRBJ2-2,TRBV4-1,TGCGCCAGCAGCCAAGCAGCGACTAGCGGGGGGAGGCGGGAGCTGTTTTTT,CASSQAATSGGRRELFF
.,few,TRBJ2-2,TRBV5-1,TGCGCCAGCAGCTTGGTCGGGGGAAACACCGGGGAGCTGTTTTTT,CASSLVGGNTGELFF
TRBD1,.,TRBJ1-2,TRBV27,TGTGCCAGCAGTCCCAGGGGGCCCGGCTACACCTTC,CASSPRGPGYTF
TRBD1,.,TRBJ2-1,TRBV2,TGTGCCAGCACCTCGGACAGGGTGAGGGGCAATGAGCAGTTCTTC,CASTSDRVRGNEQFF
.,once,TRBJ2-3,TRBV10-3,TGTGCCATCAGCCCTACTAGCACAGATACGCAGTATTTT,CAISPTSTDTQYF
TRBD1,.,TRBJ2-7,TRBV5-1,TGCGCCAGCAGCTTGGACGGGACAGGGGACACGGGCGAGCAGTACTTC,CASSLDGTGDTGEQYF
TRBD1,.,TRBJ2-7,TRBV28,TGTGCCAGCAGTTTAAATTCCGGGACAGGGGGTTACGAGCAGTACTTC,CASSLNSGTGGYEQYF
.,.,TRBJ1-3,TRBV6-5,TGTGCCAGCAGGTACAGCGACGTGGGAAACACCATATATTTT,CASRYSDVGNTIYF
TRBD1,once,TRBJ1-2,TRBV7-2,TGTGCCAGCAGCCCTAGGGGACAGGGGGTCGTCTATGGCTACACCTTC,CASSPRGQGVVYGYTF
.,few,TRBJ1-5,TRBV28,TGTGCCAGCAGTCCTATAACCCCAAGCAATCAGCCCCAGCATTTT,CASSPITPSNQPQHF
TRBD2,.,TRBJ2-6,TRBV4-2,TGTGCCAGCAGCCAAATCCCAGCGGGGGCGTCTGGGGCCAACGTCCTGACTTTC,CASSQIPAGASGANVLTF
TRBD1,.,TRBJ2-3,TRBV5-1,TGCGCCAGCAGCTGGGACAGGTTCACAGATACGCAGTATTTT,CASSWDRFTDTQYF
.,.,TRBJ2-7,TRBV7-9,TGTGCCAGCAGCTTAGCTGGGGGCGACGAGCAGTACTTC,CASSLAGGDEQYF
TRBD1,.,TRBJ2-7,TRBV27,TGTGCCAGCAGGACCCTGGGGACAGGGGGCTACGAGCAGTACTTC,CASRTLGTGGYEQYF
TRBD1,.,TRBJ2-2,TRBV2,TGTGCCAGCAGTGCCCAGGGGGCGCCCGGGGAGCTGTTTTTT,CASSAQGAPGELFF
.,.,TRBJ1-3,TRBV4-2,TGTGCCAGCAGCCACCTCGGGGGTGGCTCTGGAAACACCATATATTTT,CASSHLGGGSGNTIYF
.,.,TRBJ2-7,TRBV29-1,TGCAGCGTTGACGATGAGGCCTACGAGCAGTACTTC,CSVDDEAYEQYF
TRBD1,.,TRBJ1-2,TRBV2,TGTGCCAGCATTCGACAGGGCGACTATGGCTACACCTTC,CASIRQGDYGYTF
TRBD1,.,TRBJ2-4,TRBV6-5,TGTGCCAGCAGAGAGAGAGGGACAGGAGTTTCGCATTACTTC,CASRERGTGVSHYF
.,.,TRBJ1-4,TRBV7-6,TGTGCCAGCAGCTCGGACACGGGTTGGGGAAAACTGTTTTTT,CASSSDTGWGKLFF
.,.,TRBJ1-2,TRBV6-6,TGTGCCAGCAGTTACTCGAACGGCGAAGGGAGAGGCTACACCTTC,CASSYSNGEGRGYTF
.,.,TRBJ1-5,TRBV9,TGTGCCAGCAGCGTAGGGGGGGGACAGCCCCAGCATTTT,CASSVGGGQPQHF
TRBD1,.,TRBJ1-6,TRBV6-5,TGTGCAACCAACGCGGACAGGGATAATTCACCCCTCCACTTT,CATNADRDNSPLHF
TRBD1,.,TRBJ1-2,TRBV2,TGTGCCAGCACCAATCGGAACAGGGGAGATGGCTACACCTTC,CASTNRNRGDGYTF
.,.,TRBJ2-1,TRBV5-1,TGCGCCAGCAGCTTGGAGAGCGGAGCCTACAATGAGCAGTTCTTC,CASSLESGAYNEQFF
TRBD1,.,TRBJ1-1,TRBV6-5,TGTGCCAGCAGTTCCGGACAGGGGGTAACTGAAGCTTTCTTT,CASSSGQGVTEAFF
.,.,TRBJ1-2,TRBV11-2,TGTGCCAGCAGCCTCGGGGGTGACTATGGCTACACCTTC,CASSLGGDYGYTF
.,.,TRBJ1-4,TRBV7-9,TGTGCCAGCAGCACCCGAAACTATAATGAAAAACTGTTTTTT,CASSTRNYNEKLFF
.,.,TRBJ2-3,TRBV9,TGTGCCAGCACCCCCCTCGAGGTCACAGATACGCAGTATTTT,CASTPLEVTDTQYF
.,.,TRBJ2-7,TRBV6-6,TGTGCCAGCAGTCAGTCCGGGGCCTACGAGCAGTACTTC,CASSQSGAYEQYF
TRBD1,.,TRBJ1-4,TRBV28,TGTGCCAGCAGCCTGACAGGGGATGCAACTAATGAAAAACTGTTTTTT,CASSLTGDATNEKLFF